This is a list of T cell receptor beta chains from one sample in a study of T-cell memory formation after mild COVID-19. TCRdb redid the calling of the 5' RACE reads with MiXCR, one entry per CDR3 protein. The sample holds a few hundred thousand distinct CDR3 sequences; under 20% are singletons and the top ten take roughly 20%. The sequenced sample consisted of PBMCs or a T cell subset sorted from them (not recorded which). The receptors originated from a man younger than 35 who had mild COVID-19 (a few samples of this study predate the infection). Cell type and time point are not known. CDR3s include the opening cysteine and the closing phenylalanine or tryptophan. The D gene is left open where the match is weak. Part of the rows lack a size; the others show once, few, many or a class for expanded clones.

few	TRBD1	TRBV12-3/TRBV12-4	TRBJ2-1	TGTGCCAGCAGTTTAAGGGACAGGGAAAATGAGCAGTTCTTC	CASSLRDRENEQFF
.	.	TRBV7-2	TRBJ2-5	TGTGCCAGCAGCTCTTGGGTGGGGCTACAAGAGACCCAGTACTTC	CASSSWVGLQETQYF
few	TRBD1	TRBV20-1	TRBJ1-1	TGCAGTGCACAGGGGACAGGAGAAACTGAAGCTTTCTTT	CSAQGTGETEAFF
.	TRBD2	TRBV5-1	TRBJ2-5	TGCGCCAGCAGCATGACAGCGGGGGTCCAAGAGACCCAGTACTTC	CASSMTAGVQETQYF
few	.	TRBV20-1	TRBJ2-5	TGCAGTGCCTCTATAACAGGGGAGGTAGAGACCCAGTACTTC	CSASITGEVETQYF
.	.	TRBV27	TRBJ2-3	TGTGCCAGCAGTTTAGGCAGGGGCAGGGCCGGAGATACGCAGTATTTT	CASSLGRGRAGDTQYF
.	TRBD1	TRBV12-3/TRBV12-4	TRBJ1-3	TGTGCCAGCAGTCCCGGGACAGACCCTGGAAACACCATATATTTT	CASSPGTDPGNTIYF
.	.	TRBV20-1	TRBJ2-6	TGCAGTGCTAGAGATAGGGCAGCTGGGGCCAACGTCCTGACTTTC	CSARDRAAGANVLTF
many	.	TRBV7-3	TRBJ2-6	TGTGCCAGCAGCCTGACAGGGAGGGGGGCCAACGTCCTGACTTTC	CASSLTGRGANVLTF
few	.	TRBV5-6	TRBJ1-2	TGTGCCAGCAGCTCTATGACAAGCGGACCGGTCTATGGCTACACCTTC	CASSSMTSGPVYGYTF
.	.	TRBV24-1	TRBJ2-2	TGTGCCACCAGCGGGCCGAACACCGGGGAGCTGTTTTTT	CATSGPNTGELFF
many	.	TRBV7-9	TRBJ2-3	TGTGCCAGCAGCTCATTAGCGGAGAGCACAGATACGCAGTATTTT	CASSSLAESTDTQYF
few	.	TRBV5-5	TRBJ2-3	TGTGCCAGCAGCGTGGGTGCAGATACGCAGTATTTT	CASSVGADTQYF
.	.	TRBV18	TRBJ1-1	TGTGCCAGCTCACCAGAGCGGACGGGAGCGCCTGAAGCTTTCTTT	CASSPERTGAPEAFF
.	.	TRBV7-3	TRBJ2-2	TGTGCCAGCGGGACTGGGACATCTCACGCCGGGGAGCTGTTTTTT	CASGTGTSHAGELFF
.	TRBD1	TRBV7-9	TRBJ1-1	TGTGCCAGCAGCTCACGACAGGGAAGAAACACTGAAGCTTTCTTT	CASSSRQGRNTEAFF
.	.	TRBV20-1	TRBJ2-5	TGCAGTGCCCAGACCGACAGTCCCGAGACCCAGTACTTC	CSAQTDSPETQYF
.	.	TRBV5-1	TRBJ2-2	TGCGCCAGCAGCTTGGCCATCGGAGGGGACACCGGGGAGCTGTTTTTT	CASSLAIGGDTGELFF
.	.	TRBV7-2	TRBJ2-3	TGTGCCAGCAGCTTTTTCGGGCAGGGTATTTCAGATACGCAGTATTTT	CASSFFGQGISDTQYF
.	.	TRBV15	TRBJ2-7	TGTGCCACCAGCAGAGATCAAATAGCCTACGAGCAGTACTTC	CATSRDQIAYEQYF
.	.	TRBV4-1	TRBJ2-6	TGCGCCAGCTTGGGGAGCTCTGGGGCCAACGTCCTGACTTTC	CASLGSSGANVLTF
few	.	TRBV7-9	TRBJ1-5	TGTGCCAGCAGCTCCGCGAGGGGTGGTAGCAATCAGCCCCAGCATTTT	CASSSARGGSNQPQHF
many	.	TRBV11-2	TRBJ2-5	TGTGCCAGCAGCCCCCCCGCCGGGGGCCAAGAGACCCAGTACTTC	CASSPPAGGQETQYF
many	.	TRBV12-3/TRBV12-4	TRBJ2-1	TGTGCCAGCAGTTTTGGGGTGGACAATGAGCAGTTCTTC	CASSFGVDNEQFF
many	.	TRBV5-1	TRBJ2-2	TGCGCCAGCAGCTTGTATGGCACCGGGGAGCTGTTTTTT	CASSLYGTGELFF
.	TRBD1	TRBV5-1	TRBJ2-2	TGCGCCAGCAGCACCAGGGGGTGGAACACCGGGGAGCTGTTTTTT	CASSTRGWNTGELFF
many	.	TRBV5-1	TRBJ2-4	TGCGCCAGCAGCTTGGATGGCCCACTTCAGTACTTC	CASSLDGPLQYF
.	.	TRBV29-1	TRBJ2-3	TGCAGCGTTGAAGATCCTTTGCCACGAGGGCAGTATTTT	CSVEDPLPRGQYF
.	TRBD2	TRBV12-3/TRBV12-4	TRBJ2-1	TGTGCCAGCAGTTTACTGGGACTAGCGGGGGTCAATGAGCAGTTCTTC	CASSLLGLAGVNEQFF
few	.	TRBV2	TRBJ1-5	TGTGCCAGCTGCCGCGAAAACTTCATTCAGCCCCAGCATTTT	CASCRENFIQPQHF
.	.	TRBV7-9	TRBJ2-5	TGTGCCAGCAGCCAACCCCCGGGGAGAGGAGGGAAGACTCGGACCCAGTACTTC	CASSQPPGRGGKTRTQYF
.	.	TRBV28	TRBJ2-1	TGTGCCAGCAATAACCCGGCGGACCCAGCGGAGCAGTTCTTC	CASNNPADPAEQFF
.	.	TRBV7-2	TRBJ2-7	TGTGCCAGCAGCTCCAGTCATTACGAGCAGTACTTC	CASSSSHYEQYF
.	.	TRBV6-2/TRBV6-3	TRBJ1-6	TGTGCCAGCAGTTACAGGGACGGAGATTCACCCCTCCACTTT	CASSYRDGDSPLHF
few	.	TRBV5-1	TRBJ1-2	TGCGCCAGCAGCCTTTCCTGGGACTATGGCTACACCTTC	CASSLSWDYGYTF
.	.	TRBV5-1	TRBJ2-1	TGCGCCAGCAGCGAACAGGTCTATGAGCAGTTCTTC	CASSEQVYEQFF
.	.	TRBV12-3/TRBV12-4	TRBJ2-7	TGTGCCAGCAGTTTAGCGCTCCACGAGCAGTACTTC	CASSLALHEQYF
.	TRBD2	TRBV5-1	TRBJ2-7	TGCGCCAGCAGCTTCGAGCGGGGGGGCGTCTACGAGCAGTACTTC	CASSFERGGVYEQYF